What follows are 28 T cell receptor beta chains derived from one specimen sequenced in a study of blood T cell repertoires in COVID-19. Clones were sequenced by immunoSEQ multiplex PCR, and TCRdb holds only the in-frame ones, with some missing. This sample has a few hundred thousand clones; 89% occur once, and the top ten carry nearly 6.5%. Sequencing input: peripheral blood. These receptors originate from a young man who had recovered from COVID-19.

This clone occurred a few times. This sequence joins TRBV2 and TRBJ2-7; TRBD2 agrees at 8 bases. Looked up from germline, CDR1 is SNHLY and CDR2 is FYNNEI. Trimming at V came to 10 bases and at J to 2 bases, leaving 10 bases not matched to a gene. The CDR3 consists of 14 residues. CDR3 nucleotides: TGTGCCACCAATAGCGGGACGAATACCTACGAGCAGTACTTC. Translating gives CATNSGTNTYEQYF.

This chain joins TRBV15 and TRBJ2-7, with D possibly TRBD2 on 5 matching bases. The CDR3 runs to 13 residues. Germline V CDR1 and CDR2: LNHNV, YYDKDF (reference sequence). Trimming took off 0 bases at V and 6 bases at J, with 9 bases between the two ends. CDR3 loop: CATSRDGSSEQYF. The CDR3 bases are TGTGCCACCAGCAGAGATGGGAGTAGCGAGCAGTACTTC.

V usage is TRBV6-6 and J usage is TRBJ2-3, with D maybe TRBD1 (6 bases). Trimming pared 2 bases from V and 6 bases from J, leaving 6 bases between. This CDR3 region has 12 residues. In germline, CDR1 is MNHNY, CDR2 SVGAGI (reference sequence). CDR3 nucleotide sequence: TGTGCCAGCAGTTACCAGGGGGATACGCAGTATTTT. Amino acid sequence: CASSYQGDTQYF.

This chain uses TRBV19 with TRBJ1-4; a possible D gene is TRBD1 (5 bases). The CDR3 length is 15 residues. Germline CDR1 reads LNHDA; CDR2 reads SQIVND (reference sequence). V dropped 5 bases and J dropped 1 base, with 11 bases sitting between them. The CDR3 here is CASSSPGGTNEKLFF. DNA of the CDR3: TGTGCCAGTAGTTCCCCCGGGGGAACTAATGAAAAACTGTTTTTT.

The chain couples TRBV20-1 to TRBJ2-7, with D unclear. V lost 3 bases and J 9 bases, leaving 12 bases between the germline ends. There are 11 residues in the CDR3. The germline gives CDR1 DFQATT, CDR2 SNEGSKA (reference sequence). In DNA form, the CDR3 reads TGCAGTGCTAGGGGCATCCTCGGGCAGTACTTC. Its protein product is CSARGILGQYF.

V gene TRBV2 combines with J gene TRBJ2-5; D remains unclear. V was cut by 4 bases and J by 1 base, with 10 bases left in between. This CDR3 has 14 amino acids. CDR1 and CDR2 from the germline V gene are SNHLY and FYNNEI. CDR3 sequence: CASSGMSAQETQYF. CDR3 DNA sequence: TGTGCCAGCAGTGGTATGAGCGCCCAAGAGACCCAGTACTTC.

This clone was counted only a few times. The chain uses TRBV7-9 and TRBJ1-6, with D hard to call. This CDR3 is built from 13 residues. V dropped 5 bases and J dropped 7 bases, with 9 bases sitting between them. The germline V gene has CDR1 SEHNR and CDR2 FQNEAQ (reference sequence). The CDR3 is CASSPTGNSPLHF. In nucleotides, the CDR3 is TGTGCCAGCAGCCCGACGGGGAATTCACCCCTCCACTTT. The variable domain in full, with the rest retrieved from reference TRBV7-9 and TRBJ1-6, is DTGVSQNPRHKITKRGQNVTFRCDPISEHNRLYWYRQTLGQGPEFLTYFQNEAQLEKSRLLSDRFSAERPKGSFSTLEIQRTEQGDSAMYLCASSPTGNSPLHFGNGTRLTVT.

This rearrangement joins TRBV7-2 to TRBJ2-2; 8 bases line up with TRBD1. Trimming took 3 bases from V and 7 from J; bases not matched to a gene: 7. The CDR3 covers 15 residues. Germline V gene sequence: CDR1 SGHTA, CDR2 FQGNSA. The CDR3 coding sequence is TGTGCCAGCAGCTTGGTGACAGGGGTTAACGGGGAGCTGTTTTTT. This codes for CASSLVTGVNGELFF.

The CDR3 here is CASSLFQGTGELFF. The CDR3, as DNA: TGTGCCAGCAGCTTATTTCAGGGGACCGGGGAGCTGTTTTTT. The chain employs TRBV7-9 and TRBJ2-2; D is perhaps TRBD1 (6 bases). The germline V gene has CDR1 SEHNR and CDR2 FQNEAQ (reference sequence). Trimming shortened V by 2 bases and J by 5 bases, and 9 bases separated the two germline ends. The CDR3 spans 14 residues.

The rearrangement joins TRBV7-8 to TRBJ2-1, with 9 positions matching TRBD2. The J segment lost 5 bases and the V segment lost 2 bases, leaving 13 bases of the junction unmatched. The germline CDR1 and CDR2 sequences are SGHVS and FQNEAQ. The CDR3 spans 18 residues. CDR3 sequence (DNA): TGTGCCAGCAGCTTAAGGCGTCTAGCGGGGACCCAGAACAATGAGCAGTTCTTC. This codes for CASSLRRLAGTQNNEQFF.

CDR3 residues: CASSHRGTDTQYF. The CDR3 bases are TGTGCCAGCAGCCACCGGGGGACAGATACGCAGTATTTT. The chain recombines TRBV3-1 (or the pseudogene TRBV3-2) with TRBJ2-3, with TRBD2 as a possible D gene (6 bases). V gave up 3 bases and J gave up 3 bases, with 7 bases separating them. Germline V gene sequence: CDR1 LGHDT, CDR2 YNNKEL (reference sequence). The CDR3 is made up of 13 amino acids.

CDR3 sequence reads: CASRSVRGARGDTQYF. CDR3 bases: TGTGCCAGCAGATCCGTCCGGGGGGCGCGGGGAGATACGCAGTATTTT. The chain uses TRBV11-2 and TRBJ2-3; possibly TRBD2 for D (7 bases). Germline CDR1 SGHAT, CDR2 FQNNGV. This CDR3 is 16 amino acids long. Between the trimmed V and J ends, which lost 6 bases and 5 bases, there was a span of 21 bases.

The CDR3 bases are TGTGCCAGCAGCCTCAACAATGAGCAGTTCTTC. The encoded protein is CASSLNNEQFF. The chain combines TRBV14 with TRBJ2-1; D remains ambiguous. The germline gives CDR1 SGHDN, CDR2 FVKESK. The CDR3 is made up of 11 amino acids. Trimming took 4 bases from V and 5 from J, leaving 3 bases between them.

The V and J genes are TRBV18 and TRBJ1-1; unclear D gene. V lost 2 bases and J lost 3, with 16 bases in between. Germline CDR1 and CDR2: KGHSH and LQKENI. The CDR3 is made up of 16 amino acids. CDR3 sequence: CASSPSRRVSDTEAFF. The CDR3 nucleotides read TGTGCCAGCTCACCATCGCGTCGGGTGTCCGACACTGAAGCTTTCTTT.

This chain uses TRBV6-5 with TRBJ1-2; the match to TRBD1 covers 10 bases. This CDR3 is built from 16 residues. The germline V gene encodes CDR1 MNHEY and CDR2 SVGAGI. Losses at the gene ends were 0 bases for V and 7 bases for J; bases not matched to a gene: 8. CDR3 in DNA: TGTGCCAGCAGTTACTCAGGGACAGGGGTCCAATCTGGCTACACCTTC. Protein: CASSYSGTGVQSGYTF.

The V gene is TRBV21-1, the J gene TRBJ2-2; the table gives TRBD1 as D, unverified against the DNA. TRBV21-1 is tagged as a pseudogene. The CDR3 consists of 18 residues. CDR3 DNA sequence: TGTGCCAGCAGCGCCGACATGTGTATCCAATACCTCGGCGGGGAGCTGTTTTTT. Translated: CASSADMCIQYLGGELFF.

The V gene is TRBV6-4, the J gene TRBJ2-2; D uncertain. Germline lookup yields CDR1 MRHNA and CDR2 SNTAGT. Trimming stripped 4 bases from V and 0 bases from J, with 12 bases between. The CDR3 spans 16 residues. Written as DNA, the CDR3 is TGTGCCAGCAGTGCGCAGGCAGCAACGAACACCGGGGAGCTGTTTTTT. Protein: CASSAQAATNTGELFF.

This chain joins TRBV3-1 (or the pseudogene TRBV3-2) and TRBJ1-2, with D uncertain. Germline loops: CDR1 LGHDT, CDR2 YNNKEL (reference sequence). With 0 bases removed from V and 5 bases from J, the gap between germline ends came to 16 bases. The length of the CDR3 is 16 residues. The CDR3: CASSQDGVHSGYGYTF. The CDR3 nucleotides are TGTGCCAGCAGCCAAGACGGAGTACATTCGGGTTATGGCTACACCTTC.

The gene calls are TRBV2 and TRBJ2-2, with a tentative D call TRBD2 (5 bases). The CDR3 runs to 13 residues. Germline V lookup: CDR1 SNHLY, CDR2 FYNNEI. Trimming removed 5 bases from V and 6 bases from J, with 10 bases in between. The CDR3 protein is CASSSDGAGELFF. In DNA form, the CDR3 reads TGTGCCAGCAGTTCGGACGGGGCCGGGGAGCTGTTTTTT.

The J gene is TRBJ2-1, the V gene TRBV4-1; 10 nucleotides line up with TRBD1. This CDR3 contains 20 residues. Germline V CDR1 and CDR2: MGHRA, YSYEKL. The V and J ends lost 0 bases and 5 bases, in that order; junction bases with no gene match: 16. CDR3 loop: CASSQEPPGQGILRDNEQFF. CDR3 coding DNA: TGCGCCAGCAGCCAAGAACCACCGGGACAGGGGATTCTCCGCGACAATGAGCAGTTCTTC.

The V gene is TRBV6-5, the J gene TRBJ2-7; a weak D match, TRBD2 (6 bases). V lost 5 bases and J 4 bases, leaving 12 bases between the germline ends. CDR1 and CDR2 (germline): MNHEY, SVGAGI. The CDR3 covers 13 residues. In DNA, the CDR3 is TGTGCCAGCAGTACGGGACTCTTATACGAGCAGTACTTC. It is translated as CASSTGLLYEQYF.

The J gene is TRBJ2-3, the V gene TRBV5-4, with 7 bases identical to TRBD2. Losses at the gene ends were 3 bases for V and 5 bases for J; bases not matched to a gene: 6. Germline CDR1 SGHNT, CDR2 YYREEE (reference sequence). This CDR3 is 14 amino acids long. The CDR3 DNA follows: TGTGCCAGCAGCTCGACTAGCCGAATAGATACGCAGTATTTT. Translated: CASSSTSRIDTQYF.

V is TRBV11-2 and J is TRBJ2-1; 7 bases are a match to TRBD2. The CDR3 sequence is 15 residues long. Germline CDR1 SGHAT, CDR2 FQNNGV. V dropped 7 bases and J dropped 4; count of bases not matched to a gene: 10. The CDR3 nucleotides read TGTGCCAGCACCTTTACCGCTAGCGGATACAATGAGCAGTTCTTC. As protein: CASTFTASGYNEQFF.

The chain has TRBV14 and TRBJ2-3; tentatively, D is TRBD2 (7 bases). This CDR3 region has 16 residues. V was clipped by 3 bases and J by 3 bases, with 16 bases between them. Germline V gene lookup returns CDR1 SGHDN and CDR2 FVKESK. CDR3: CASSQGLQGWTDTQYF. The CDR3 nucleotides read TGTGCCAGCAGCCAGGGACTACAGGGATGGACAGATACGCAGTATTTT.

The V gene is TRBV28, the J gene TRBJ2-4, with 8 bases matching TRBD1. With 5 bases clipped from V and 0 bases from J, the junction kept 6 bases outside the gene matches. The CDR3 contains 16 residues. The V gene's germline CDR1 is MDHEN and CDR2 SYDVKM. CDR3 bases: TGTGCCAGCAGTCCTGGGACAGGACTAGCCAAAAACATTCAGTACTTC. Translated, it gives CASSPGTGLAKNIQYF.

This clone was recorded only once. V usage is TRBV5-1 and J usage is TRBJ2-2; 10 bases are shared with TRBD2. This CDR3 spans 15 amino acids. J lost 5 bases, V lost 4 bases, and 5 bases had no gene match. In germline, CDR1 is SGHRS, CDR2 YFSETQ. The CDR3 DNA sequence: TGCGCCAGCAGCCCGATGGGACTAGCGACCGGGGAGCTGTTTTTT. As protein: CASSPMGLATGELFF.

This rearrangement joins TRBV5-4 to TRBJ1-2, with 9 bases lining up with TRBD1. Germline loops: CDR1 SGHNT, CDR2 YYREEE (reference sequence). The CDR3 has 13 residues. Trimming cost V 4 bases and J 8 bases; bases outside gene matches: 6. CDR3 in amino acids: CASSVQGAGGYTF. CDR3 bases: TGTGCCAGCAGCGTACAGGGGGCAGGGGGCTACACCTTC.

The chain couples TRBV6-5 to TRBJ2-1; 9 nucleotides line up with TRBD2. CDR3 length equals 15 residues. The V segment lost 2 bases and the J segment 7 bases; nucleotides outside the gene matches: 6. Looked up from germline, CDR1 is MNHEY and CDR2 is SVGAGI. This CDR3 is CASSYKGLAGNEQFF. The DNA for the CDR3 is TGTGCCAGCAGTTACAAGGGACTAGCCGGGAATGAGCAGTTCTTC.